This TCR beta chain was obtained from a study of T cells after yellow fever vaccination. Study-wide results and limits: A secondary response was less intense yet reached its peak sooner, at day 5 versus 15. In FACS-sorted repertoires, abundant clonotypes from the bulk population could appear as contaminants. Detected again after the booster were most primary-vaccination clones, at nearly 97% CD4 and roughly 88% CD8.

The germline V gene encodes CDR1 SNHLY and CDR2 FYNNEI. V was clipped by 9 bases and J by 5 bases; unmatched bases: 6. The length of the CDR3 is 12 residues. Production of TCR cDNA was by 5'RACE template switching, which also added a universal primer site and UMIs. TCRdb ran MiXCR on the 5' RACE reads and lists one entry per CDR3 protein. The data show a few hundred thousand distinct CDR3 sequences, with about 4% seen just once and 20% to 25% held by the top ten. This clonotype was counted a few times. Its target is unknown. Sequenced here: PBMCs, sampled 5 days after the yellow fever booster vaccination. The chain couples TRBV2 to TRBJ2-5; 7 nucleotides agree with TRBD1. The source of this sequence is a man in his late teens or twenties who received the YFV17D yellow fever vaccine. The CDR3 DNA follows: TGTGCCAGGGCGAAACAGGGGGAGACCCAGTACTTC. This translates into CARAKQGETQYF.